The T cell receptor (beta chain) described here comes from a study of shared clonotypes between healthy human individuals. CDR3 length: 15 amino acids. The V and J ends lost 4 bases and 5 bases respectively, with 20 bases between them. Germline V CDR1 and CDR2: GTSNPN, SVGIG (reference sequence). Comments on this clone: Its antigen is unknown.

Study-wide findings and caveats: Clonotype sharing levels among donors were expected to vary with sequencing depth. On the whole, naive subsets had larger estimated richness than memory subsets had.

Genomic DNA per cell subset filled all wells of several immunoSEQ plates. Profiling relied on immunoSEQ multiplex PCR, and the TCRdb table lists in-frame clones only, not all of them. The profile covers about 580,000 clones, with roughly 98% appearing a single time and less than 0.35% taken by the ten largest. It was CD45RO-negative cells, positively selected for CCR7, that made up naive CD8 cells, with terminally differentiated effector memory CD45RA+ cells excluded. The donors were all Caucasian adults (living in Nashville, Tennessee). Sequenced sample: naive CD8+ T cells sorted from blood. The TCR was taken from a man aged 25 to 40 in good health. The rearrangement joins TRBV30 to TRBJ1-1, with no clear D. CDR3 sequence: CAWILTKRARTEAFF. The CDR3 nucleotides read TGTGCCTGGATTCTCACAAAGAGAGCCCGGACTGAAGCTTTCTTT.